The present TCR beta chain was sequenced within a study of blood T cell repertoires in COVID-19. Study as a whole: COVID-19 samples, acute and convalescent, were from the United States, Italy and Spain. T cells, B-cell-depleted T cells, or PBMCs provided the cDNA or gDNA that served as material.

The authors' processing: The assay estimated nucleated cells by amplifying reference gene primers. Generated by immunoSEQ multiplex PCR, the TCRdb table keeps only in-frame clones and is missing some. The DNA was the basis for D and trimming; V, J and clone size are from that table. Seen here are around 23,000 clones, over 75% observed once, and the top ten hold 8.3%. Germline V gene lookup returns CDR1 LNHDA and CDR2 SQIVND (reference sequence). The CDR3 runs to 15 residues. Between the trimmed V and J ends, which lost 6 bases and 0 bases, there was a span of 13 bases. The sample taken for sequencing was peripheral blood. This clonotype originated in a man aged 50 to 59 with active COVID-19. The rearrangement links TRBV19 to TRBJ2-3; tentative D call: TRBD1 (6 bases). CDR3: CASRDQGLSTDTQYF. CDR3 coding DNA: TGTGCCAGTAGAGATCAGGGGCTCAGCACAGATACGCAGTATTTT.